One T cell receptor beta chain is described in this entry. Antigen unknown. This sample stems from a study of cytomegalovirus exposure and HLA in healthy donors. 60 Vbeta and 13 Jbeta primers were used in PCR. Assay used: immunoSEQ multiplex PCR; TCRdb lists only in-frame clones, some missing. The table lists 250,000 to 350,000 clones, roughly 88% of them singletons. General study points: Differences between HLA loci emerged in a later analysis of TCR association rates, with DRB1 most and HLA-C fewest. From TCR beta sequences, most subjects' HLA-A and HLA-B alleles were reportedly predicted accurately.

Trimming at V came to 3 bases and at J to 4 bases, leaving 4 bases not matched to a gene. The CDR3 has 14 residues. Germline CDR1 and CDR2: GTSNPN and SVGIG (reference sequence). The chain couples TRBV30 to TRBJ1-1; 11 bases agree with TRBD1. The sequence derives from a man aged 40-49 years in good health and CMV-seropositive. Sequencing was done on a sample of PBMCs. The CDR3 is CAWRPGQGVTEAFF. CDR3 nucleotide sequence: TGTGCCTGGAGACCGGGACAGGGGGTCACTGAAGCTTTCTTT.